The sequence of this TCR beta chain was determined in a study of cytomegalovirus exposure and HLA in healthy donors. Study observations and caveats: The study designated about 180 TCR beta chains cytomegalovirus-associated. Across donors, sequencing depth was assumed by presence/absence analyses to be roughly uniform. Reports described diagnosis of cytomegalovirus status by the classifier as highly specific and sensitive.

Notes on this clone: As yet, its antigen is unknown.

Amplification used 60 Vbeta primers and 13 Jbeta primers. This table comes from immunoSEQ multiplex PCR, and its TCRdb copy is limited to in-frame clones, with some not included. Of 100,000 or so clones in the sample, around 74% were seen once. Trimming left V 5 bases short and J 8 bases short, with 7 bases between. Germline loops: CDR1 SEHNR, CDR2 FQNEAQ (reference sequence). This CDR3 has 11 amino acids. The sequencing sample was made of PBMCs. V is TRBV7-9 and J is TRBJ2-1; D remains unclear. The TCR comes from a man younger than 40 in good health and CMV-seropositive. CDR3 DNA: TGTGCCAGCAGCAATATCCATGAGCAGTTCTTC. It translates to CASSNIHEQFF.